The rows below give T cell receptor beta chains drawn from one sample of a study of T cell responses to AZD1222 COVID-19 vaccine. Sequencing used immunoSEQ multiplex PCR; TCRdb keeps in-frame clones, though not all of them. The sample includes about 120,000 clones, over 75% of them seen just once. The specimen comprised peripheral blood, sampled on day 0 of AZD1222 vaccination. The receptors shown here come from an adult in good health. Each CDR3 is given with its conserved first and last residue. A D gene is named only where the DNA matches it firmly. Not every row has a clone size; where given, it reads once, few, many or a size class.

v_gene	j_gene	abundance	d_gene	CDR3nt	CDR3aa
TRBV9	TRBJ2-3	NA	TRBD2	TGTGCCAGCAGCGTAGCGCTAGCGGGGGGTTCAGATACGCAGTATTTT	CASSVALAGGSDTQYF
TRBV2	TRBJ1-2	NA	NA	TGTGCCAGCACTGCTGGTGGGACGGACTATGGCTACACCTTC	CASTAGGTDYGYTF
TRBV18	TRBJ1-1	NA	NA	TGTGCCAGCTCACCACCAGGAGGGGCCTACACTGAAGCTTTCTTT	CASSPPGGAYTEAFF
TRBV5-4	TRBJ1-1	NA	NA	TGTGCCAGCAGCCTGGGGGGCCGGCGCACTGAAGCTTTCTTT	CASSLGGRRTEAFF
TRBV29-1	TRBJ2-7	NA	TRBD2	TGCAGCGTTGAGATGGTAGGAGCGGGGGGATCCTACGAGCAGTACTTC	CSVEMVGAGGSYEQYF
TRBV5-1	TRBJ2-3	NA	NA	TGCGCCAGCAGCTTGCTGCCAGGGGTAAGCACAGATACGCAGTATTTT	CASSLLPGVSTDTQYF
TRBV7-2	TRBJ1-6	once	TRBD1	TGTGCCAGCAGCTGGGGGACAGGGGTTTCACCCCTCCACTTT	CASSWGTGVSPLHF
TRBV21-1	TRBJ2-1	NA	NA	TGTGCCAGCAGCAAAGTTGGCCCGTTGAATGAGCAGTTCTTC	CASSKVGPLNEQFF
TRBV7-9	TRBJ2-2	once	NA	TGTGCCAGCAGCTCCCATAACACCGGGGAGCTGTTTTTT	CASSSHNTGELFF
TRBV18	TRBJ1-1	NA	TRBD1	TGTGCCAGCTCACCACCGTGGACAGGGGGCCTGAGGAACACTGAAGCTTTCTTT	CASSPPWTGGLRNTEAFF
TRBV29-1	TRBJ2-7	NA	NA	TGCAGCGTCCAGGGACTCCTCTCCTACGAGCAGTACTTC	CSVQGLLSYEQYF
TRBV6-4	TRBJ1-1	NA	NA	TGTGCCAGCAGTGAAAGGGCGAACACTGAAGCTTTCTTT	CASSERANTEAFF
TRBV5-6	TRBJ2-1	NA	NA	TGTGCCAGCAGCTTGGAACTCCGCCGGTCCAATGAGCAGTTCTTC	CASSLELRRSNEQFF
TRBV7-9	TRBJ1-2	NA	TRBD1	TGTGCCAGCAGCCAAATAACAGGGGGCTCCAGGGATGGCTACACCTTC	CASSQITGGSRDGYTF
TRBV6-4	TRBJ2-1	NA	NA	TGTGCCAGCAGTGACTCGACGGGTGATGAGCAGTTCTTC	CASSDSTGDEQFF
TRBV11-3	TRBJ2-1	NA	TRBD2	TGTGCCAGCAGCTTAAGGGGCTCCCTAGCGGGGGCCTACAATGAGCAGTTCTTC	CASSLRGSLAGAYNEQFF
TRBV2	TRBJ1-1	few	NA	TGTGTCGTAGGCACTGAAGCTTTCTTT	CVVGTEAFF
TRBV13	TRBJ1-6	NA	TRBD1	TGTGCCAGCAGCCCAAAGGGACAGGCCTATAATTCACCCCTCCACTTT	CASSPKGQAYNSPLHF
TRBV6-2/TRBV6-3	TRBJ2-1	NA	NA	TGTGCCAGCAGTTACCGGATTTACAATGAGCAGTTCTTC	CASSYRIYNEQFF
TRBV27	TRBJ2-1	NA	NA	TGTGCCAGCAGTTTAGAAGGTACTGGGGCTGAGCAGTTCTTC	CASSLEGTGAEQFF
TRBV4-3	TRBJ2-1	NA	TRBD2	TGCGCCAGCAGCCAAGGGACTAGCGGGGACTACAATGAGCAGTTCTTC	CASSQGTSGDYNEQFF
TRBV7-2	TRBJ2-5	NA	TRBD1	TGTGCCAGCAGCTTAGACAGGGGAGTCCGAGAGACCCAGTACTTC	CASSLDRGVRETQYF
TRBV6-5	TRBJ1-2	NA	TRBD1	TGTGCCAGCAGTTACGACAGGGGGCGAGCTTACTATGGCTACACCTTC	CASSYDRGRAYYGYTF
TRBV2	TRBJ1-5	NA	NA	TGTGCCAGCATCGGAGCAGGGAAAGATAGCAATCAGCCCCAGCATTTT	CASIGAGKDSNQPQHF
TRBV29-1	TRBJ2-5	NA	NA	TGCAGCGTTGAAGGGGTGGTGGCGGCAGAGACCCAGTACTTC	CSVEGVVAAETQYF
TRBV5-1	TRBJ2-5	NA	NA	TGCGCCAGCAGCGACGCCCAAGGGAAGTTAGAGACCCAGTACTTC	CASSDAQGKLETQYF
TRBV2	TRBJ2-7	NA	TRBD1	TGTGCCAGCAGTGGACAGGGTTACGAGCAGTACTTC	CASSGQGYEQYF
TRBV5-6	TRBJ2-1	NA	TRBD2	TGTGCCAGCAGCCACAGACTAGCGGGGGGTCAGAGCTCCTACAATGAGCAGTTCTTC	CASSHRLAGGQSSYNEQFF
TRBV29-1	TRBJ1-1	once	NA	TGCAGCGTTGGGGTTGGGGGCAGGGGGAACACTGAAGCTTTCTTT	CSVGVGGRGNTEAFF
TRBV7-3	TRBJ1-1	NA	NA	TGTGCCAGCAGCCCCTACGTTGAAGGGATGGACACTGAAGCTTTCTTT	CASSPYVEGMDTEAFF
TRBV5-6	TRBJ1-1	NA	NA	TGTGCCAGCAGCTTGGGGGCCAAGGGGGGCCCTGAAGCTTTCTTT	CASSLGAKGGPEAFF
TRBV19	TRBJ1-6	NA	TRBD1	TGTGCCAGTAGCTCACAGGGGGCGAATAGTTCACCCCTCCACTTT	CASSSQGANSSPLHF
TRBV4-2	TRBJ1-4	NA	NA	TGTGCCAGCAGCCCCTTGGCCGGGCGAACGGGTGAAAAACTGTTTTTT	CASSPLAGRTGEKLFF
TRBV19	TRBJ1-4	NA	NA	TGTGCCAGTACCCCTTGGGGTGGAACTAATGAAAAACTGTTTTTT	CASTPWGGTNEKLFF
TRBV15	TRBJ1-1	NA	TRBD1	TGTGCCACCAGCACCCGACAGGGGAACACTGAAGCTTTCTTT	CATSTRQGNTEAFF
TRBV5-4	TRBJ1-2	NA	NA	TGTGCCAGCAGCTTGAAGGGGCAGGATAACTATGGCTACACCTTC	CASSLKGQDNYGYTF
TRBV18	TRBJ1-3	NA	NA	TGTGCCAGCTCACCACCGCCAGACCGAAACACCATATATTTT	CASSPPPDRNTIYF
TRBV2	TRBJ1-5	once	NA	TGTGCCAGCAGTGTGGGGGAATCGAAAAATCAGCCCCAGCATTTT	CASSVGESKNQPQHF
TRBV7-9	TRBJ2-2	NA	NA	TGTGCCAGCAGCTTCGGGGAGCTGTTTTTT	CASSFGELFF
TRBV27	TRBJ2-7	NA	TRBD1	TGTGCCAGCAGTTTTGCAGGGGGCTACTACGAGCAGTACTTC	CASSFAGGYYEQYF
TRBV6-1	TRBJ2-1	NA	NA	TGTGCCAGCAGTCCCTCTTTGGGGATATACAATGAGCAGTTCTTC	CASSPSLGIYNEQFF
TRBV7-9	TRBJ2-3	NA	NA	TGTGCCAGCAGCTTAGAAGACACAGATACGCAGTATTTT	CASSLEDTDTQYF
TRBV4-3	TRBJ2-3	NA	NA	TGCGCCAGCAGCCAAGGTGCGTGGGGCGGGCAGTATTTT	CASSQGAWGGQYF
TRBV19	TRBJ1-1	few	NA	TGTGCCAGTAGTATTTTTAGCAGGGCGACTGAAGCTTTCTTT	CASSIFSRATEAFF
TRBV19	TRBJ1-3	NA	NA	TGTGCCAGTAGGGGTGGGGTCTCTGGAAACACCATATATTTT	CASRGGVSGNTIYF
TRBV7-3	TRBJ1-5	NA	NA	TGTGCCAGCAGCTACCGGGACACTGATCAGCCCCAGCATTTT	CASSYRDTDQPQHF
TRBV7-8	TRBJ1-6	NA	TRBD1	TGTGCCAGCAGCTTAAGGGGACAGGGGCATAATTCACCCCTCCACTTT	CASSLRGQGHNSPLHF
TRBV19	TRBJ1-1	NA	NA	TGTGCCAGTAGTATGGGGGGGACACTCCCTGAAGCTTTCTTT	CASSMGGTLPEAFF
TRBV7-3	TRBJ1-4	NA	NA	TGTGCCAGCAGCTTAGGACCTTCCCTAAATGAAAAACTGTTTTTT	CASSLGPSLNEKLFF
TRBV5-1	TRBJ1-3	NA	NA	TGCGCCAGCAGCTTGGCTGCCAGGGATTCTGGAAACACCATATATTTT	CASSLAARDSGNTIYF
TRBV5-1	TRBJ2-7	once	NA	TGCGCCAGCAGCTTGGCCCAGGATGGGCTGAACTACGAGCAGTACTTC	CASSLAQDGLNYEQYF
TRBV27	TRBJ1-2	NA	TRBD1	TGTGCCAGCAGTTTGACGGGACAGCTCCCACTTGGGGGCTACACCTTC	CASSLTGQLPLGGYTF
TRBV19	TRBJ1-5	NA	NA	TGTGCCAGTAGTCTGGGGGGCGATCAGCCCCAGCATTTT	CASSLGGDQPQHF
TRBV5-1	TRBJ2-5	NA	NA	TGCGCCAGCAGCTTGGTAGGAGCCCCGCGTGAGACCCAGTACTTC	CASSLVGAPRETQYF
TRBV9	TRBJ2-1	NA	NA	TGTGCCAGCAGCGTAGTCCAGGGCGATTGGGACCACCGCTACAATGAGCAGTTCTTC	CASSVVQGDWDHRYNEQFF
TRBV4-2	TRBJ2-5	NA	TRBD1	TGTGCCAGCAGCCAAGGGGGGACAGGGGGCCAAGAGACCCAGTACTTC	CASSQGGTGGQETQYF
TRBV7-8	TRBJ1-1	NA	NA	TGTGCCAGCAGCTTAGTGGGAGGGTCGGCATCTGAAGCTTTCTTT	CASSLVGGSASEAFF
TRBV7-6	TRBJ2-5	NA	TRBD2	TGTGCCAGCAGCTTAGGGACTAGCGGCCTGGGTACAGAGACCCAGTACTTC	CASSLGTSGLGTETQYF